This passage covers 32 T cell receptor beta chains from one sample sequenced in a study of siplizumab effects on memory and regulatory T cells. The assay was immunoSEQ multiplex PCR, and TCRdb's table has in-frame clones only and misses some. The data hold 70,000 or so clones, with about 90% observed a single time. The sample taken for sequencing was CD8+ T cells sorted from blood. These receptor sequences come from a human donor in good health.

The chain combines TRBV9 with TRBJ2-2, with D tentatively TRBD1 (5 bases). Germline CDR1 is SGDLS and CDR2 is YYNGEE. The CDR3 loop spans 15 amino acids. V lost 0 bases and J 0 bases, leaving 6 bases between the germline ends. The CDR3 nucleotides read TGTGCCAGCAGCGTAGGGACACCGAACACCGGGGAGCTGTTTTTT. Translating it yields CASSVGTPNTGELFF.

This sequence joins TRBV27 and TRBJ1-4; TRBD1 is a possible D gene (5 bases). V gave up 2 bases and J gave up 0 bases, with 7 bases separating them. There are 15 residues in the CDR3. Germline V lookup: CDR1 MNHEY, CDR2 SMNVEV (reference sequence). CDR3 in DNA: TGTGCCAGCAGTTTACAGGGCGCAACTAATGAAAAACTGTTTTTT. It specifies CASSLQGATNEKLFF.

CDR3: CASTTGTGAAEAFF. CDR3 in DNA: TGTGCCAGCACTACCGGGACAGGGGCGGCTGAAGCTTTCTTT. This chain links TRBV27 with TRBJ1-1; the match to TRBD1 covers 10 bases. Germline-derived CDR1 and CDR2 are MNHEY and SMNVEV (reference sequence). This CDR3 is 14 amino acids long. J was trimmed by 6 bases and V by 7 bases; bases with no gene match: 8.

This rearrangement joins TRBV10-2 to TRBJ2-3, with D possibly being TRBD2 (6 bases). This CDR3 spans 15 amino acids. In germline, CDR1 is WSHSY, CDR2 SAAADI. V was trimmed by 2 bases and J by 2 bases, leaving 11 bases between them. CDR3 in DNA: TGCGCCAGCAGTGAGGCGGGGTGGCCCACAGATACGCAGTATTTT. The encoded protein is CASSEAGWPTDTQYF.

The CDR3 DNA is TGTGCCAGTAACGCGAGGCCGACAGATACGCAGTATTTT. As protein: CASNARPTDTQYF. This chain links TRBV2 with TRBJ2-3; D is unresolved. This CDR3 comprises 13 residues. Germline V gives CDR1 SNHLY, CDR2 FYNNEI. The V end was cut by 9 bases, the J end by 3 bases, with 13 bases between.

Only one count was recorded for this clone. The chain has TRBV5-5 and TRBJ1-1; 7 bases map to TRBD1. CDR1 is SGHKS and CDR2 is YYEKEE in the germline V gene (reference sequence). The CDR3 totals 14 residues. V was pared by 3 bases and J by 7 bases, with 9 bases of the junction left unmatched. The CDR3 DNA follows: TGTGCCAGCAGCTCCGACAGGGTTAGCGTTGAAGCTTTCTTT. This encodes CASSSDRVSVEAFF.

This CDR3 reads CATNGGQYSNQPQHF. The CDR3 region has the DNA TGTGCCACAAATGGCGGACAGTATAGCAATCAGCCCCAGCATTTT. The chain couples TRBV10-3 to TRBJ1-5, with TRBD1 as a possible D gene (6 bases). The V end lost 10 bases, the J end lost 0 bases, and 16 bases lay between the germline ends. The CDR3 contains 15 residues. The germline CDR1 and CDR2 sequences are ENHRY and SYGVKD.

The chain couples TRBV29-1 to TRBJ2-7; 7 bases map to TRBD2. J gave up 7 bases and V 1 base, and 4 bases lay outside the gene matches. The germline V gene encodes CDR1 SQVTM and CDR2 ANQGSEA. The CDR3 totals 12 residues. CDR3 DNA sequence: TGCAGCGTTGAAGGCGGGGGTAGTGAGCAGTACTTC. Translating gives CSVEGGGSEQYF.

The chain joins TRBV6-5 to TRBJ2-3; D remains ambiguous. Trimming removed 4 bases at V and 0 bases at J, with 11 bases between. The CDR3 totals 15 residues. The germline V gene encodes CDR1 MNHEY and CDR2 SVGAGI. The CDR3 DNA follows: TGTGCCAGCAGTTGGGCGGAAACTAGCACAGATACGCAGTATTTT. It yields the protein CASSWAETSTDTQYF.

The genes are TRBV7-6 and TRBJ2-7; D gene ambiguous. The CDR3 loop spans 14 amino acids. The ends were cut back, 2 bases at V and 4 bases at J, with 12 bases in the middle. Looked up from germline, CDR1 is SGHVS and CDR2 is FNYEAQ. The CDR3 here is CASSLIGLPYEQYF. For the CDR3, the DNA is TGTGCCAGCAGCTTAATCGGGTTACCATACGAGCAGTACTTC. The whole variable domain, remainder taken from reference TRBV7-6 and TRBJ2-7, is GAGVSQSPRYKVTKRGQDVALRCDPISGHVSLYWYRQALGQGPEFLTYFNYEAQQDKSGLPNDRFSAERPEGSISTLTIQRTEQRDSAMYRCASSLIGLPYEQYFGPGTRLTVT.

This clone is a singleton in its sample. The V gene is TRBV6-1, the J gene TRBJ1-3, with D unresolved. V was shortened by 1 base and J by 1 base, with 8 bases between the two germline ends. CDR3 length: 15 residues. Germline V gene lookup returns CDR1 MNHNS and CDR2 SASEGT. The DNA of the CDR3 is TGTGCCAGCAGTGAAGAGGTCTATTCTGGAAACACCATATATTTT. It specifies CASSEEVYSGNTIYF.

V and J are TRBV30 and TRBJ2-1, with TRBD2 matching 8 bases. The CDR3 sequence is 13 residues long. V lost 4 bases, J lost 4 bases, and 3 bases stayed unmatched. Germline V gene sequence: CDR1 GTSNPN, CDR2 SVGIG (reference sequence). The CDR3 DNA sequence: TGTGCCTGGAATGTAGCGGGATACAATGAGCAGTTCTTC. It translates to CAWNVAGYNEQFF.

The chain carries TRBV19 and TRBJ2-1, with 10 bases that match TRBD2. With 2 bases clipped from V and 5 bases from J, the junction kept 3 bases outside the gene matches. The CDR3 is made up of 15 amino acids. Germline V lookup: CDR1 LNHDA, CDR2 SQIVND (reference sequence). CDR3 sequence (DNA): TGTGCCAGTAGTATAAGTCTAGCGGGAGACAATGAGCAGTTCTTC. The encoded protein is CASSISLAGDNEQFF.

The genes are TRBV7-9 and TRBJ2-1; D gene uncertain. Trimming took 1 base from V and 10 from J, leaving 11 bases between them. Germline V CDR1 and CDR2: SEHNR, FQNEAQ (reference sequence). There are 13 residues in the CDR3. The DNA of the CDR3 is TGTGCCAGCAGCTTAGAAGCCCTGAGGGAGCAGTTCTTC. Protein sequence: CASSLEALREQFF.

This clone occurred a few times. The V and J genes are TRBV9 and TRBJ2-3; 9 nucleotides match TRBD2. Germline CDR1 SGDLS, CDR2 YYNGEE. Germline trimming cut 4 bases from V and 3 bases from J; bases unmatched to any gene: 12. The CDR3 length is 17 residues. The CDR3 sequence is CASSPRLAGGPTDTQYF. As DNA, the CDR3 is TGTGCCAGCAGCCCCCGGTTGGCGGGGGGGCCGACAGATACGCAGTATTTT.

The chain has TRBV9 and TRBJ1-5, with 12 bases that match TRBD1. The V gene end was trimmed by 5 bases and the J gene end by 5 bases; junction bases not matched to a gene: 11. Germline V gene sequence: CDR1 SGDLS, CDR2 YYNGEE. The CDR3 is 17 amino acids. CDR3 loop: CASRWDRGPQCDQPQHF. CDR3 in DNA: TGTGCCAGCAGATGGGACAGGGGGCCCCAGTGTGATCAGCCCCAGCATTTT.

The CDR3 loop reads CASSFLADTDTQYF. DNA of the CDR3: TGTGCCAGCAGCTTTCTAGCGGACACAGATACGCAGTATTTT. V gene TRBV7-8 combines with J gene TRBJ2-3; 7 positions match TRBD2. This CDR3 has 14 amino acids. CDR1 and CDR2 from the germline V gene are SGHVS and FQNEAQ. With V trimmed by 3 bases and J by 2 bases, 2 bases remained unmatched. Full variable domain (outside the CDR3, taken from reference TRBV7-8 and TRBJ2-3): GAGVSQSPRYKVAKRGQDVALRCDPISGHVSLFWYQQALGQGPEFLTYFQNEAQLDKSGLPSDRFFAERPEGSVSTLKIQRTQQEDSAVYLCASSFLADTDTQYFGPGTRLTVL.

The chain joins TRBV11-3 to TRBJ2-5, with TRBD2 identical over 8 bases. The CDR3 has 15 residues. Germline lookup yields CDR1 SGHNT and CDR2 YENEEA. V dropped 6 bases and J dropped 5; count of bases not matched to a gene: 11. For the CDR3, the DNA is TGTGCCAGCAGTCGTAGGGTGGGACTAGAGGAGACCCAGTACTTC. Its translation: CASSRRVGLEETQYF.

Here the CDR3 reads CACRGQGGPQFF. In DNA, the CDR3 is TGTGCATGCCGGGGACAGGGGGGCCCGCAGTTCTTC. J is TRBJ2-1 and V is TRBV11-2; 11 nucleotides line up with TRBD1. This CDR3 has 12 residues. Per germline, CDR1 SGHAT and CDR2 FQNNGV.

A single count supports this clone. The chain recombines TRBV10-3 with TRBJ1-2, with D hard to call. This CDR3 has 14 residues. Germline V gene data show CDR1 as ENHRY and CDR2 as SYGVKD. Trimming pared 1 base from V and 3 bases from J, leaving 9 bases between. CDR3 DNA sequence: TGTGCCATCAGTGAGTTAGGGTCGTACTATGGCTACACCTTC. Protein sequence: CAISELGSYYGYTF.

The chain joins TRBV9 to TRBJ2-6; possibly TRBD1 or TRBD2 for D (6 bases each). The CDR3 length is 18 residues. V was clipped by 4 bases and J by 0 bases, with 17 bases between them. From germline, CDR1 is SGDLS and CDR2 YYNGEE. The CDR3 DNA reads TGTGCCAGCAGCTGGGGGGACACTTCATCCTCTGGGGCCAACGTCCTGACTTTC. It yields the protein CASSWGDTSSSGANVLTF.

In its sample, this clone was seen once. CDR3: CASSLLEGWTEAFF. CDR3 sequence (DNA): TGTGCCAGCAGCTTGTTGGAGGGGTGGACTGAAGCTTTCTTT. J is TRBJ1-1 and V is TRBV5-6; tentative D call: TRBD1 (5 bases). The V gene's germline CDR1 is SGHDT and CDR2 YYEEEE. The ends were cut back, 1 base at V and 5 bases at J, with 12 bases in the middle. This CDR3 is 14 amino acids long.

The chain recombines TRBV5-1 with TRBJ1-2; no definite D call. Germline CDR1 is SGHRS and CDR2 is YFSETQ. This CDR3 region has 13 residues. Deletions cut 2 bases from V and 4 bases from J, with 9 bases between. The CDR3 reads CASSFEQSYGYTF. The CDR3 bases are TGCGCCAGCAGCTTCGAACAGAGCTATGGCTACACCTTC.

The genes are TRBV21-1 and TRBJ2-1; TRBD2 was called by the table and not checked on the DNA. TRBV21-1 counts as a pseudogene. The CDR3 totals 16 residues. In DNA, the CDR3 is TGTGCCAGCAGCAAAATCAGTAGCGGAGCTTACAATGAGCAGTTCTTC. As protein: CASSKISSGAYNEQFF.

The sample holds one count of this clone. The CDR3 coding sequence is TGCGCCAGCAGCCCCCTGACGGGCCTAAGCTCCTACGAGCAGTACTTC. Translation gives CASSPLTGLSSYEQYF. The chain recombines TRBV4-1 with TRBJ2-7, with unresolved D. CDR1 is MGHRA and CDR2 is YSYEKL in the germline V gene. CDR3 length: 16 amino acids. V was pared by 4 bases and J by 0 bases, with 16 bases between.

This chain joins TRBV13 and TRBJ2-1, with TRBD2 identical over 9 bases. The CDR3 sequence is 15 residues long. Trimming took 3 bases from V and 8 from J; bases not matched to a gene: 8. From germline, CDR1 is PRHDT and CDR2 FYEKMQ (reference sequence). The CDR3 region is CASSFSSGSLYEQFF. The DNA of the CDR3 is TGTGCCAGCAGCTTTAGTAGCGGGAGTCTGTATGAGCAGTTCTTC. Combining the CDR3 with reference TRBV13 and TRBJ2-1 gives the whole variable domain AAGVIQSPRHLIKEKRETATLKCYPIPRHDTVYWYQQGPGQDPQFLISFYEKMQSDKGSIPDRFSAQQFSDYHSELNMSSLELGDSALYFCASSFSSGSLYEQFFGPGTRLTVL.

DNA of the CDR3: TGTGCCAGCAGCTTAGGGCAGGCTTCGGGTTCACCCCTCCACTTT. Amino acids: CASSLGQASGSPLHF. The rearrangement joins TRBV11-2 to TRBJ1-6; D uncertain. The germline V and J ends were trimmed by 1 base and 9 bases, with 13 bases remaining between them. Germline V gene data show CDR1 as SGHAT and CDR2 as FQNNGV. CDR3 size: 15 residues.

This chain connects TRBV7-6 to TRBJ2-2; the D is unclear. This CDR3 is built from 13 residues. CDR1 and CDR2 from the germline V gene are SGHVS and FNYEAQ. V dropped 5 bases and J dropped 7 bases, with 11 bases sitting between them. The CDR3 spells CASSRTGGGELFF. CDR3 nucleotide sequence: TGTGCCAGCAGCAGAACCGGTGGCGGGGAGCTGTTTTTT.

The chain carries TRBV14 and TRBJ1-2; D might be TRBD1 (6 bases). Germline V lookup: CDR1 SGHDN, CDR2 FVKESK. V lost 4 bases and J 3 bases, leaving 21 bases between the germline ends. The CDR3 has 17 residues. Here the CDR3 DNA reads TGTGCCAGCAGCCCGGACAGTCAAATGTCGTATTACTATGGCTACACCTTC. This codes for CASSPDSQMSYYYGYTF.

The chain links TRBV7-6 to TRBJ2-5; D gene ambiguous. CDR1 SGHVS and CDR2 FNYEAQ come from the germline V gene. The CDR3 length is 15 residues. The V end lost 7 bases, the J end lost 1 base, and 16 bases lay between the germline ends. CDR3 loop: CASIPSPGSQETQYF. CDR3 DNA sequence: TGTGCCAGCATCCCCTCCCCCGGAAGCCAAGAGACCCAGTACTTC.

This clone was counted a single time. The chain joins TRBV9 to TRBJ2-1, with TRBD2 identical over 11 bases. The CDR3 totals 16 residues. The junction had 5 bases not matched to a gene; V was cut back by 0 bases and J by 6 bases. CDR1 is SGDLS, CDR2 YYNGEE, per germline. This chain's CDR3 is CASSVDSGRAGNEQFF. In DNA, the CDR3 is TGTGCCAGCAGCGTAGATAGCGGGAGGGCCGGCAATGAGCAGTTCTTC.

The rearrangement joins TRBV7-9 to TRBJ2-1; TRBD2 aligns across 12 bases. V was pared by 1 base and J by 8 bases, with 3 bases of the junction left unmatched. Germline loops: CDR1 SEHNR, CDR2 FQNEAQ (reference sequence). The CDR3 loop spans 15 amino acids. The CDR3 reads CASSLGLAGVYEQFF. As DNA, the CDR3 is TGTGCCAGCAGCTTAGGACTAGCGGGAGTGTATGAGCAGTTCTTC.